This entry lists 18 T cell receptor beta chains sequenced from one sample in a study of shared clonotypes between healthy human individuals. Method: immunoSEQ multiplex PCR; TCRdb's copy keeps in-frame clones and lacks some. The table includes approximately 1,000,000 clones, about 72% detected once. Sequencing input: memory CD4+ T cells from PBMCs. Sample subset: CD45RA-negative fraction. Receptors were obtained from a man younger than 35 in good health. Some clones in this sample may be carry-over from other donors' samples.

This clone was counted once. The CDR3 DNA reads as TGTGCCAGCTCACCGCTGTATTTAGCGCGGGGATCAGGGAACACTGAAGCTTTCTTT. Its translation: CASSPLYLARGSGNTEAFF. The V gene is TRBV18, the J gene TRBJ1-1; no firm D call. The V and J ends lost 3 bases and 1 base respectively, with 24 bases between them. CDR3 size: 19 residues. Germline loops: CDR1 KGHSH, CDR2 LQKENI.

The chain has TRBV6-5 and TRBJ1-1; TRBD1 agrees at 9 bases. With V trimmed by 0 bases and J by 3 bases, 5 bases remained unmatched. This CDR3 comprises 16 residues. In germline, CDR1 is MNHEY, CDR2 SVGAGI. The chain's CDR3 is CASSYSTGGADTEAFF. The CDR3 DNA sequence: TGTGCCAGCAGTTACTCCACAGGGGGCGCCGACACTGAAGCTTTCTTT.

The V call is TRBV19, the J call TRBJ1-4, with D possibly TRBD1 on 5 matching bases. The CDR3 loop spans 15 amino acids. V shed 4 bases and J shed 1 base, with 10 bases lying between them. Germline-derived CDR1 and CDR2 are LNHDA and SQIVND (reference sequence). For the CDR3, the DNA is TGTGCCAGTAGTAACCGTCAGGGAACTAATGAAAAACTGTTTTTT. It yields the protein CASSNRQGTNEKLFF.

The chain employs TRBV28 and TRBJ2-7; D may be TRBD2 (6 bases). V was trimmed by 8 bases and J by 1 base, leaving 18 bases between them. Germline lookup yields CDR1 MDHEN and CDR2 SYDVKM. This CDR3 is 15 amino acids long. The CDR3 reads CASGPGGFRSYEQYF. The CDR3 nucleotides read TGTGCCAGCGGGCCCGGAGGGTTCCGTTCCTACGAGCAGTACTTC. The whole variable domain, remainder taken from reference TRBV28 and TRBJ2-7, is DVKVTQSSRYLVKRTGEKVFLECVQDMDHENMFWYRQDPGLGLRLIYFSYDVKMKEKGDIPEGYSVSREKKERFSLILESASTNQTSMYLCASGPGGFRSYEQYFGPGTRLTVT.

The rearrangement links TRBV28 to TRBJ2-3; 10 nucleotides match TRBD1. V was pared by 6 bases and J by 4 bases, with 4 bases of the junction left unmatched. The length of the CDR3 is 14 residues. Germline CDR1 is MDHEN and CDR2 is SYDVKM. The CDR3 protein is CASRGTGESDTQYF. DNA of the CDR3: TGTGCCAGCAGAGGGACAGGGGAGTCAGATACGCAGTATTTT.

A single count supports this clone. The genes are TRBV28 and TRBJ2-4; D is undetermined. This CDR3 has 13 residues. CDR1 MDHEN and CDR2 SYDVKM come from the germline V gene. Trimming removed 6 bases at V and 5 bases at J, with 11 bases between. CDR3 amino acids: CASRLSGQNIQYF. DNA of the CDR3: TGTGCCAGCAGGTTAAGTGGTCAAAACATTCAGTACTTC.

The chain employs TRBV5-4 and TRBJ2-7; 8 nucleotides agree with TRBD2. The length of the CDR3 is 15 residues. Germline CDR1 reads SGHNT; CDR2 reads YYREEE (reference sequence). Trimming took 4 bases from V and 3 from J; bases not matched to a gene: 9. In nucleotides, the CDR3 is TGTGCCAGCAGCGGGGGACTAGGGGACCTCTACGAGCAGTACTTC. Translated: CASSGGLGDLYEQYF. The complete variable domain, with remaining parts taken from reference TRBV5-4 and TRBJ2-7, reads ETGVTQSPTHLIKTRGQQVTLRCSSQSGHNTVSWYQQALGQGPQFIFQYYREEENGRGNFPPRFSGLQFPNYSSELNVNALELDDSALYLCASSGGLGDLYEQYFGPGTRLTVT.

The table lists this clone with a count of one. V usage is TRBV28 and J usage is TRBJ1-2; 9 positions agree with TRBD1. Germline-derived CDR1 and CDR2 are MDHEN and SYDVKM. The ends lost 5 bases at V and 7 bases at J; junction bases unmatched: 11. This CDR3 spans 15 amino acids. The CDR3: CASSDSPGQGFGYTF. CDR3 nucleotides: TGTGCCAGCAGTGATAGTCCGGGACAGGGTTTTGGCTACACCTTC.

The rearrangement uses TRBV11-2 and TRBJ1-5, with TRBD1 as a possible D gene (6 bases). Per germline, CDR1 SGHAT and CDR2 FQNNGV. The CDR3 totals 13 residues. V shed 5 bases and J shed 10 bases, with 15 bases lying between them. The chain's CDR3 is CASSRTRDTPQHF. The CDR3 nucleotides are TGTGCCAGCAGCAGGACAAGGGACACTCCCCAGCATTTT. The whole variable domain, filled in from reference TRBV11-2 and TRBJ1-5, reads EAGVAQSPRYKIIEKRQSVAFWCNPISGHATLYWYQQILGQGPKLLIQFQNNGVVDDSQLPKDRFSAERLKGVDSTLKIQPAKLEDSAVYLCASSRTRDTPQHFGDGTRLSIL.

The rearrangement joins TRBV28 to TRBJ1-4; no reliable D call. The V end lost 3 bases, the J end lost 8 bases, and 13 bases lay between the germline ends. The CDR3 runs to 14 residues. In germline, CDR1 is MDHEN, CDR2 SYDVKM. The CDR3 reads CASSLIGKNEKLFF. The CDR3 region has the DNA TGTGCCAGCAGTTTGATAGGGAAGAACGAAAAACTGTTTTTT. The variable domain in full, with the rest retrieved from reference TRBV28 and TRBJ1-4, is DVKVTQSSRYLVKRTGEKVFLECVQDMDHENMFWYRQDPGLGLRLIYFSYDVKMKEKGDIPEGYSVSREKKERFSLILESASTNQTSMYLCASSLIGKNEKLFFGSGTQLSVL.

This sequence joins TRBV10-3 and TRBJ2-7; TRBD2 might be the D (6 bases). Trimming shortened V by 6 bases and J by 7 bases, and 13 bases separated the two germline ends. The CDR3 has 12 amino acids. Germline V gene lookup returns CDR1 ENHRY and CDR2 SYGVKD. CDR3: CAIRAGGGEQYF. Written as DNA, the CDR3 is TGTGCCATCAGGGCCGGGGGAGGAGAGCAGTACTTC.

This clone has a handful of counts. The gene calls are TRBV25-1 and TRBJ2-5; 8 bases align to TRBD1. The V segment lost 4 bases and the J segment 0 bases; nucleotides outside the gene matches: 4. CDR1 is MGHDK and CDR2 is SYGVNS in the germline V gene. The CDR3 contains 15 residues. The CDR3 protein is CASSVRGHDQETQYF. In DNA, the CDR3 is TGTGCCAGCAGTGTCAGGGGGCACGACCAAGAGACCCAGTACTTC.

The V and J genes are TRBV6-4 and TRBJ1-1; 12 bases are shared with TRBD1. The length of the CDR3 is 18 residues. Germline trimming cut 2 bases from V and 1 base from J; bases unmatched to any gene: 8. The germline gives CDR1 MRHNA, CDR2 SNTAGT. The CDR3 nucleotides read TGTGCCAGCAGTGACCCGGGACAGGGGGCGCCGGGGAACACTGAAGCTTTCTTT. Its protein is CASSDPGQGAPGNTEAFF.

This clone was counted a few times. This chain connects TRBV28 to TRBJ2-3; TRBD2 is a possible D gene (6 bases). Trimming took off 3 bases at V and 2 bases at J, with 18 bases between the two ends. CDR1 and CDR2 from the germline V gene are MDHEN and SYDVKM. The CDR3 is 17 amino acids. CDR3 DNA sequence: TGTGCCAGCAGTTTCGGCTCGGGAGAACCAGCCACAGATACGCAGTATTTT. Protein: CASSFGSGEPATDTQYF.

This clone was detected only a few times. The chain is built from TRBV11-2 and TRBJ2-2; D may correspond to TRBD1 or TRBD2 (6 bases each). V was shortened by 1 base and J by 7 bases, with 19 bases between the two germline ends. CDR3 length equals 17 residues. The germline gives CDR1 SGHAT, CDR2 FQNNGV. The CDR3 here is CASSLVGGSGFHGELFF. CDR3 in DNA: TGTGCCAGCAGCTTAGTAGGGGGGAGTGGGTTTCACGGGGAGCTGTTTTTT.

The rearrangement links TRBV7-8 to TRBJ2-1; D could derive from TRBD1 or TRBD2 (6 bases each). Germline CDR1 reads SGHVS; CDR2 reads FQNEAQ. Trimming cost V 5 bases and J 2 bases, with 13 bases left between them. The CDR3 contains 15 residues. The CDR3 DNA reads TGTGCCAGCAGCCAACTGGGGGGCACCTACAATGAGCAGTTCTTC. Amino acids: CASSQLGGTYNEQFF.

V gene TRBV27 combines with J gene TRBJ1-2, with D tentatively TRBD1 (5 bases). The length of the CDR3 is 15 residues. Germline V CDR1 and CDR2: MNHEY, SMNVEV (reference sequence). Between the trimmed V and J ends, which lost 7 bases and 3 bases, there was a span of 18 bases. The CDR3 region is CASTLRWGLDYGYTF. The CDR3 DNA reads TGTGCCAGCACCCTAAGGTGGGGCTTGGACTATGGCTACACCTTC.

Points on this clone: This same CDR3 is encoded by further DNA sequences in the sample. The J gene is TRBJ2-7, the V gene TRBV28; the D is unclear. Between the trimmed V and J ends, which lost 3 bases and 2 bases, there was a span of 8 bases. Germline CDR1 reads MDHEN; CDR2 reads SYDVKM. The CDR3 sequence is 13 residues long. The CDR3 reads CASSLRSTYEQYF. CDR3 sequence (DNA): TGTGCCAGCAGTTTGAGGTCAACCTACGAGCAGTACTTC.